Described below is a single T cell receptor beta chain sequence and its context. The sort gate was single viable CD3+CD4+CD8-CD45RO+ cells for memory CD4+ T cells. Measured with immunoSEQ multiplex PCR; TCRdb has only the in-frame clones, and not every one. Among about 56,000 clones, over 65% were seen once, and the ten largest hold about 3%. This record comes from a study of memory CD4+ T cells and cytomegalovirus serostatus. The germline gives CDR1 MDHEN, CDR2 SYDVKM. The CDR3 is made up of 15 amino acids. Trimming took 10 bases from V and 4 from J, leaving 23 bases between them. This chain uses TRBV28 with TRBJ2-7, with D possibly TRBD1 on 5 matching bases. This TCR was sampled from an adult in good health and CMV-seropositive. The sample was memory CD4+ T cells from blood. For the CDR3, the DNA is TGTGCCACGAGCGAAGGGTTAGGGGATCTTTACGAGCAGTACTTC. Protein sequence: CATSEGLGDLYEQYF.